Below, one T cell receptor (beta chain) is given with its context. Germline CDR1 SGHAT, CDR2 FQDESV (reference sequence). Trimming removed 4 bases from V and 6 bases from J, with 15 bases in between. This CDR3 contains 15 residues. The entry originates in a study of blood T cell repertoires in COVID-19. Study context: Acute and convalescent COVID-19 specimens originated in the United States, Italy and Spain. T cells, B-cell-depleted T cells, or PBMCs supplied cDNA or gDNA.

As originally analysed: Quantification of nucleated cells was approximated via reference gene primer amplification. Profiling relied on immunoSEQ multiplex PCR, and the TCRdb table lists in-frame clones only, not all of them. V, J and clone size are those of that table, while D and trimming were read from the DNA. Among 130,000 to 150,000 clones listed, around four fifths were seen once. The V call is TRBV11-1, the J call TRBJ2-2, with a weak D call TRBD2 (5 bases). The source material was peripheral blood. The sequence derives from a woman aged 35 to 49 with active or convalescent COVID-19. DNA for the CDR3: TGTGCCAGCAGCTCGGACTCAAACGGGGCCGGGGAGCTGTTTTTT. Its protein is CASSSDSNGAGELFF.